This T cell receptor beta chain was sequenced during a study of cytomegalovirus exposure and HLA in healthy donors. Study-wide points: The study labeled roughly 160 TCR beta chains cytomegalovirus-associated. Subsequent analysis showed first-cohort TCR clusters tending to co-occur in more than 95 validation repertoires. It was confirmed in vitro that three of the CMV-associated chains were specific for CMV antigens. With high specificity and sensitivity, the classifier reportedly diagnosed cytomegalovirus status.

The V gene end was trimmed by 0 bases and the J gene end by 3 bases; junction bases not matched to a gene: 10. CDR3 length: 18 residues. Germline V lookup: CDR1 SGHRS, CDR2 YFSETQ. On this clone: Its cognate antigen is unknown.

Using immunoSEQ multiplex PCR, the repertoire was profiled, and TCRdb retains in-frame clones only, with some absent. The sample consists of under 80,000 clones, around 94% of them appearing once. The sequencing sample was made of PBMCs. This TCR was recovered from a woman aged 18-29 years in good health and CMV-seronegative. This chain connects TRBV5-1 to TRBJ2-1, with TRBD2 matching over 9 bases. DNA for the CDR3: TGCGCCAGCAGCTTGGATGGTAGCGGGAGCCCATACTACAATGAGCAGTTCTTC. It is translated as CASSLDGSGSPYYNEQFF.